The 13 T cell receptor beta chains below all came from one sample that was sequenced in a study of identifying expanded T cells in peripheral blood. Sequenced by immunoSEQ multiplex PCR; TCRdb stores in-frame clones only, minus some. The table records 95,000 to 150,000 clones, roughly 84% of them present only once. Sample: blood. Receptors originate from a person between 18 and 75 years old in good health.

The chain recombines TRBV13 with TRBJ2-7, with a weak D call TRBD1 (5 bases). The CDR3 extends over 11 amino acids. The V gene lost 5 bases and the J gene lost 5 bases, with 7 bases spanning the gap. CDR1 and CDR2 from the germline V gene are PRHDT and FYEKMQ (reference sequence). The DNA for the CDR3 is TGTGCCAGCAGCCAGGGAAACGAGCAGTACTTC. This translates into CASSQGNEQYF.

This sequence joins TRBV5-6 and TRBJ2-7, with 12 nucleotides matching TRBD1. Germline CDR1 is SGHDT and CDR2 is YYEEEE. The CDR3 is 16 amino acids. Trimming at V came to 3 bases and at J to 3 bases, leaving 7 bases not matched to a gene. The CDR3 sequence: CASSWGQGAVGYEQYF. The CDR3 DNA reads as TGTGCCAGCAGCTGGGGACAGGGGGCAGTAGGCTACGAGCAGTACTTC.

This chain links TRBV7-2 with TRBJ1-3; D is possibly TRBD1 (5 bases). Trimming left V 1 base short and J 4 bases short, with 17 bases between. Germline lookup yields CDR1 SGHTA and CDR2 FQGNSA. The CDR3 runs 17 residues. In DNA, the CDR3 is TGTGCCAGCAGCTTAGAGGGGACGGCTTACTCGGGAAACACCATATATTTT. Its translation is CASSLEGTAYSGNTIYF.

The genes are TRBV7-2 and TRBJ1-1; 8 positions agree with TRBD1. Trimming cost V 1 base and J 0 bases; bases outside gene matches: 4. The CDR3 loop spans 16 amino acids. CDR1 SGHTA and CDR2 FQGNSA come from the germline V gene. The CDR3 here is CASSLGGQGMNTEAFF. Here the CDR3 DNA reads TGTGCCAGCAGCTTAGGTGGACAGGGAATGAACACTGAAGCTTTCTTT. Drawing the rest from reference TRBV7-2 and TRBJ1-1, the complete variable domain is GAGVSQSPSNKVTEKGKDVELRCDPISGHTALYWYRQSLGQGLEFLIYFQGNSAPDKSGLPSDRFSAERTGGSVSTLTIQRTQQEDSAVYLCASSLGGQGMNTEAFFGQGTRLTVV.

The chain's CDR3 is CASNTGGYEQYF. The CDR3 nucleotides read TGTGCCAGCAACACAGGAGGGTACGAGCAGTACTTC. The chain carries TRBV28 and TRBJ2-7; D perhaps matches TRBD2 (6 bases). Germline V gene sequence: CDR1 MDHEN, CDR2 SYDVKM. Trimming pared 7 bases from V and 4 bases from J, leaving 11 bases between. The CDR3 loop spans 12 amino acids.

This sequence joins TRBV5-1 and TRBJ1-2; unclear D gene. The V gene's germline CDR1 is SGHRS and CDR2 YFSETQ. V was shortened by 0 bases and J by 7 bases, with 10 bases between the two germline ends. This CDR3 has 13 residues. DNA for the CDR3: TGCGCCAGCAGCTTGGAATCGGGATCTGGCTACACCTTC. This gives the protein CASSLESGSGYTF.

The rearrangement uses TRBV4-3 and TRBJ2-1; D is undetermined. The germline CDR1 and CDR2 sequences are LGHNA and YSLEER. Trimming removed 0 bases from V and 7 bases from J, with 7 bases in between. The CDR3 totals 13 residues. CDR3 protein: CASSQEIRNEQFF. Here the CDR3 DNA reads TGCGCCAGCAGCCAAGAAATACGGAATGAGCAGTTCTTC.

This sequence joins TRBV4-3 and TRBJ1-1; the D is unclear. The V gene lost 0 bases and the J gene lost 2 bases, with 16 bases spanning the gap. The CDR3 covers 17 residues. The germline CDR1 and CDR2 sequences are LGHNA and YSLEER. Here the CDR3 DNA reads TGCGCCAGCAGCCAAGATTACTTCGCGTCCAGCAACACTGAAGCTTTCTTT. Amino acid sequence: CASSQDYFASSNTEAFF.

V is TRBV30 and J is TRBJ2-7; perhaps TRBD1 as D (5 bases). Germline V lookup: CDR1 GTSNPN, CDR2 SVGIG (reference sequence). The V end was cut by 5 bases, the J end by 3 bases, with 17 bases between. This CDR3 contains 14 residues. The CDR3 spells CAWGAGYQIYEQYF. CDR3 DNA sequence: TGTGCCTGGGGGGCAGGATATCAAATCTACGAGCAGTACTTC.

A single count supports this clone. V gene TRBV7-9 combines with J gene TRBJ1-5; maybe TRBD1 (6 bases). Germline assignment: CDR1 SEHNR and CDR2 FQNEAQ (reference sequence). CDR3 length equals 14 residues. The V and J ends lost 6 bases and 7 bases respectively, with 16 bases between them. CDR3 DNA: TGTGCCAGCAGTCCCGGACAGCGCGAACAGCCCCAGCATTTT. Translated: CASSPGQREQPQHF.

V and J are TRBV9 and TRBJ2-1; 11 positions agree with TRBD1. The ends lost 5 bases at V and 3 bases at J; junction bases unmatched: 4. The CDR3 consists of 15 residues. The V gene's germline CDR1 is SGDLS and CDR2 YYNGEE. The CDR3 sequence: CASSRTGGSYNEQFF. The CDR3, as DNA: TGTGCCAGCAGTCGGACAGGGGGCAGCTACAATGAGCAGTTCTTC.

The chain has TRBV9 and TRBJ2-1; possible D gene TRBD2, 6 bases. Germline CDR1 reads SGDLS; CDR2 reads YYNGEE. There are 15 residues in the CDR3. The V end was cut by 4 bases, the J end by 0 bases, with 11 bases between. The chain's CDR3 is CASSTRGDSYNEQFF. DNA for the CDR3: TGTGCCAGCAGCACCCGCGGGGACTCCTACAATGAGCAGTTCTTC.

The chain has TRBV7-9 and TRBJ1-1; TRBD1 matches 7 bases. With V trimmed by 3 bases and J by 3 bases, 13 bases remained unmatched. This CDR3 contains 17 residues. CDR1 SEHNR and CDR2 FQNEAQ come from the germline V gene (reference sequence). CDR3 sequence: CASSFRQGSQRYTEAFF. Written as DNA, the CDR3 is TGTGCCAGCAGCTTCCGACAGGGATCTCAAAGGTACACTGAAGCTTTCTTT.